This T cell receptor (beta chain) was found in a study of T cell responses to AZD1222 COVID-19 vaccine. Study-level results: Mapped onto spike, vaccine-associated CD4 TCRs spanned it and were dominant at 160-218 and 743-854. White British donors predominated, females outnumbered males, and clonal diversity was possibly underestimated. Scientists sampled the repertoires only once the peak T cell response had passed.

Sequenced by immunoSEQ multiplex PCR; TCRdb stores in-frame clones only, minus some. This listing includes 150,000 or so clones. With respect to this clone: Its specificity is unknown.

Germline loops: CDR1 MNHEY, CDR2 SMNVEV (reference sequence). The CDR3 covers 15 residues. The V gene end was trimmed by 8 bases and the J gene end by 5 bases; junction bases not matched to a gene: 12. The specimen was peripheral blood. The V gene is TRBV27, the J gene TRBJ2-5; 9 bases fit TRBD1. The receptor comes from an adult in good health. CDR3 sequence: CASRRDRVREETQYF. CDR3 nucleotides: TGTGCCAGCCGCCGGGACAGGGTTCGGGAGGAGACCCAGTACTTC.